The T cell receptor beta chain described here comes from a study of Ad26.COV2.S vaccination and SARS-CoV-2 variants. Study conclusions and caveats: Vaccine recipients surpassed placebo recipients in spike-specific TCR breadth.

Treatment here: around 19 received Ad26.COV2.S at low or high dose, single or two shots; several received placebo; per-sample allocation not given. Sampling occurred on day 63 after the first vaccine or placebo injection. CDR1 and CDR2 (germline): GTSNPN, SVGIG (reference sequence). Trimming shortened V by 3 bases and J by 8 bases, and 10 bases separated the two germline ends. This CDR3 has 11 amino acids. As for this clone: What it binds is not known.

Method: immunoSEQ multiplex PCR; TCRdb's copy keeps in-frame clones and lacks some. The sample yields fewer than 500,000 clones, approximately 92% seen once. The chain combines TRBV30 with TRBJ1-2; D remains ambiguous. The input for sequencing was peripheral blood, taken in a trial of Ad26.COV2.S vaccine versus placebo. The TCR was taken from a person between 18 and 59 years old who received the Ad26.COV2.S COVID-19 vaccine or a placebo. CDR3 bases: TGTGCCTGGAGCCCAGGACGCGGCTACACCTTC. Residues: CAWSPGRGYTF. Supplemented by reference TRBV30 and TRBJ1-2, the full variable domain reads SQTIHQWPATLVQPVGSPLSLECTVEGTSNPNLYWYRQAAGRGLQLLFYSVGIGQISSEVPQNLSASRPQDRQFILSSKKLLLSDSGFYLCAWSPGRGYTFGSGTRLTVV.